The rows below give T cell receptor beta chains drawn from one sample of a study of blood T cell repertoires in COVID-19. TCRdb keeps only in-frame clones here, not all; method: immunoSEQ multiplex PCR. The sample comprises 220,000 or so clones, 84% of which are singletons, and just under 20% rests with the top ten. The sequenced sample consisted of peripheral blood. The receptors were gathered from a man aged 25-45 years with active or convalescent COVID-19. The CDR3 runs from the conserved cysteine through the conserved F or W. Each record gives: J gene, clone size, V gene, D gene, CDR3 DNA, CDR3 protein. D genes are given only for firm matches. Clone size is stated in some rows and not others, as once, few, many or a class when expanded.

>TRBJ1-6|NA|TRBV30|NA
TGTGCCTGGAGTGTATTCGGTCAGGGTAATAATTCACCCCTCCACTTT
CAWSVFGQGNNSPLHF
>TRBJ1-5|NA|TRBV28|TRBD1
TGTGCCAGCAGCCCCCTCAGAGGGGGCCATCAGCCCCAGCATTTT
CASSPLRGGHQPQHF
>TRBJ1-1|NA|TRBV10-2|NA
TGCGCCAGCAGTCGGCAGGGCCAGAACACTGAAGCTTTCTTT
CASSRQGQNTEAFF
>TRBJ1-5|NA|TRBV4-3|TRBD1
TGCGCCAGCAGCCAAAGTTTACAGGGGCCGGTGGGCTATCAGCCCCAGCATTTT
CASSQSLQGPVGYQPQHF
>TRBJ2-7|NA|TRBV28|NA
TGTGCCAGCAGTTTATCCTCCGTGCAGGCCTACGAGCAGTACTTC
CASSLSSVQAYEQYF
>TRBJ1-4|NA|TRBV18|NA
TGTGCCAGCTCACCGCCTAGCAGTGAAAAACTGTTTTTT
CASSPPSSEKLFF
>TRBJ2-7|NA|TRBV20-1|NA
TGCAGCCCTAACTGGTCTTACGAGCAGTACTTC
CSPNWSYEQYF
>TRBJ1-6|NA|TRBV15|NA
TGTGCCACCAGGGAGTCCTATAATTCACCCCTCCACTTT
CATRESYNSPLHF
>TRBJ1-4|few|TRBV30|NA
TGTGCCTGGAGTGACCCTACGGGGAAAAAACTGTTTTTT
CAWSDPTGKKLFF
>TRBJ1-5|NA|TRBV5-5|NA
TGTGCCAGCAGCTTGCATTGGGACAACGGACAGCCCCAGCATTTT
CASSLHWDNGQPQHF
>TRBJ1-1|NA|TRBV4-3|NA
TGCGCCAGCAGCCCCCTCGGACAGAACACTGAAGCTTTCTTT
CASSPLGQNTEAFF
>TRBJ2-7|once|TRBV15|TRBD1
TGTGCCACCAGCCGCCGGGACAGGGCCTACGAGCAGTACTTC
CATSRRDRAYEQYF
>TRBJ2-1|NA|TRBV23-1|TRBD2
TGCGCCAGCTGCCGGGGACTACCGTCCTACAATGAGCAGTTCTTC
CASCRGLPSYNEQFF
>TRBJ2-7|few|TRBV9|NA
TGTGCCAGCAGCGAGGAGGGGAGCTCCTACGAGCAGTACTTC
CASSEEGSSYEQYF
>TRBJ2-7|NA|TRBV19|NA
TGTGCCAGTAGTATAGGCCACAAAAGCTCCTACGAGCAGTACTTC
CASSIGHKSSYEQYF
>TRBJ2-1|NA|TRBV7-2|NA
TGTGCCAGCAGCCCGGTCCAAAGCTCCTACAATGAGCAGTTCTTC
CASSPVQSSYNEQFF
>TRBJ1-5|NA|TRBV2|NA
TGTGCCAGCAGTGATACTAATAGCAATCAGCCCCAGCATTTT
CASSDTNSNQPQHF
>TRBJ2-2|NA|TRBV5-5|TRBD1
TGTGCCAGCAGCGACAAACAGGGGAAATGGGAGCTGTTTTTT
CASSDKQGKWELFF
>TRBJ2-7|few|TRBV11-1|NA
TGTGCCAGCAGCCCTACAGGGAAACACGAGCAGTACTTC
CASSPTGKHEQYF
>TRBJ2-7|NA|TRBV5-1|TRBD1
TGCGCCAGCAGCATGGTCGGGACAGGGTTTCACGAGCAGTACTTC
CASSMVGTGFHEQYF
>TRBJ2-7|few|TRBV7-9|TRBD1
TGTGCCAGCATCCCCTCTGGGACAGGAGCCTACGAGCAGTACTTC
CASIPSGTGAYEQYF
>TRBJ1-5|NA|TRBV4-2|TRBD1
TGTGCCAGCAGCCAAGATGTAATTTCGGGACAGGATAATCAGCCCCAGCATTTT
CASSQDVISGQDNQPQHF
>TRBJ1-1|NA|TRBV4-2|NA
TGTGCCAGCAGCCAAGAGTTGCGGGTCACTGAAGCTTTCTTT
CASSQELRVTEAFF
>TRBJ2-3|NA|TRBV7-2|TRBD2
TGTGCCAGCAGCACCGGGACTAGCGCAGATACGCAGTATTTT
CASSTGTSADTQYF
>TRBJ2-5|NA|TRBV2|TRBD2
TGTGCCAGCAGTCGACTAGCGGGGGAACAAGAGACCCAGTACTTC
CASSRLAGEQETQYF
>TRBJ1-5|NA|TRBV28|NA
TGTGCCAGCATCTACCGAGGGCCGCACCCTACCCTACCCCAGCATTTT
CASIYRGPHPTLPQHF
>TRBJ1-3|NA|TRBV7-2|NA
TGTGCCAGCAGGTCGGGGGGTTTTGGAAACACCATATATTTT
CASRSGGFGNTIYF
>TRBJ2-7|NA|TRBV18|NA
TGTGCCAGCTCGCTTAAGGGAGACGAGCAGTACTTC
CASSLKGDEQYF
>TRBJ2-5|NA|TRBV7-9|NA
TGTGCCAGCAGCTTCGTTGACAGCCCCGACGTAAAGACCCAGTACTTC
CASSFVDSPDVKTQYF
>TRBJ1-3|NA|TRBV9|NA
TGTGCCAGCAGCCCGGCGGGTGGGTCTGGAAACACCATATATTTT
CASSPAGGSGNTIYF
>TRBJ2-1|NA|TRBV7-9|NA
TGTGCCAGCAGTTGGGGCGGGGATGAGCAGTTCTTC
CASSWGGDEQFF
>TRBJ1-1|NA|TRBV12-3/TRBV12-4|NA
TGTGCCAGCAGCCCTGAGATGAACACTGAAGCTTTCTTT
CASSPEMNTEAFF
>TRBJ2-3|NA|TRBV24-1|NA
TGTGCCACCGGGTTAGCGGATACGCAGTATTTT
CATGLADTQYF
>TRBJ2-7|NA|TRBV11-2|NA
TGTGCCAGCAGCTTAGGGCAGGGGCCCTCCTACGAGCAGTACTTC
CASSLGQGPSYEQYF
>TRBJ1-6|NA|TRBV7-9|NA
TGTGCCAGCAGTCCGGGAGTGGCTTCACCCCTCCACTTT
CASSPGVASPLHF
>TRBJ2-7|few|TRBV13|NA
TGTGCCAGCAGCTTAGCCCCAGGGGAGAGGGACTACGAGCAGTACTTC
CASSLAPGERDYEQYF
>TRBJ2-5|NA|TRBV5-1|TRBD2
TGCGCCAGCGCCGGCGGGGCGGGAGAGGAGACCCAGTACTTC
CASAGGAGEETQYF
>TRBJ2-3|NA|TRBV7-9|NA
TGTGCCAGCAGCCCCGGACTGGAGGATACGCAGTATTTT
CASSPGLEDTQYF
>TRBJ1-1|once|TRBV5-5|NA
TGTGCCAGCAGCTTTTCAGGGGTGGGCACTGAAGCTTTCTTT
CASSFSGVGTEAFF
>TRBJ2-6|NA|TRBV6-5|NA
TGTGCCAGCAGTTACGACGGAGAAAGAGCCAACGTCCTGACTTTC
CASSYDGERANVLTF
>TRBJ1-6|NA|TRBV5-6|NA
TGTGCCAGCAGCTTGGGAGGACAGCCCGGGCGTAATTCACCCCTCCACTTT
CASSLGGQPGRNSPLHF
>TRBJ2-7|NA|TRBV25-1|NA
TGTGCCAGCAGTGGTCCCGGGGGCTACGAGCAGTACTTC
CASSGPGGYEQYF
>TRBJ1-1|NA|TRBV28|NA
TGTGCCAGCATCAGGACACCCAACACTGAAGCTTTCTTT
CASIRTPNTEAFF
>TRBJ2-7|NA|TRBV27|TRBD1
TGTGCCAGCAGTTTCTTTACCGGGACAGGTCCCTACGAGCAGTACTTC
CASSFFTGTGPYEQYF
>TRBJ1-5|NA|TRBV18|NA
TGTGCCAGCTCACTAACCGACACCAGCAATCAGCCCCAGCATTTT
CASSLTDTSNQPQHF
>TRBJ1-4|few|TRBV30|TRBD1
TGTGCCTGGGGGACAGGGTGGGAAAAACTGTTTTTT
CAWGTGWEKLFF
>TRBJ1-1|NA|TRBV6-9|NA
TGTGCCAGCAGCGCCGGGAGCGCTGAAGCTTTCTTT
CASSAGSAEAFF
>TRBJ1-6|NA|TRBV7-9|NA
TGTGCCAGCAGCTTATCCCCACGGGGGGGCAATTCACCCCTCCACTTT
CASSLSPRGGNSPLHF
>TRBJ2-7|NA|TRBV7-9|NA
TGTGCCAGCAGCATCGGGGTCGGGGTCGAGCAGTACTTC
CASSIGVGVEQYF
>TRBJ2-7|NA|TRBV28|TRBD1
TGTGCCAGTTCGGACAGGGCCCTACTCGAGCAGTACTTC
CASSDRALLEQYF
>TRBJ2-3|NA|TRBV5-4|TRBD2
TGTGCCAGCAGCTCGACTAGCGGAGATACGCAGTATTTT
CASSSTSGDTQYF
>TRBJ1-5|NA|TRBV21-1|NA
TGTGCCAGCAGCAAATGGGAGGGGGACCATCAGCCCCAGCATTTT
CASSKWEGDHQPQHF
>TRBJ2-1|NA|TRBV7-6|NA
TGTGCCAGCAGCTTAGCGAGGACCGCGGCGGGTGGTGAGCAGTTCTTC
CASSLARTAAGGEQFF
>TRBJ2-7|NA|TRBV13|NA
TGTGCCAGCAGCTCCGGAACTAAACAGGGAGTACCCTACGAGCAGTACTTC
CASSSGTKQGVPYEQYF
>TRBJ2-1|NA|TRBV7-8|TRBD2
TGTGCCAGCAGCTACACGGCGGACGAACCGTACGGGAGGTACTACAATGAGCAGTTCTTC
CASSYTADEPYGRYYNEQFF
>TRBJ2-7|NA|TRBV10-3|TRBD1
TGTGCCATCACCACGACAGGGATCCACGAGCAGTACTTC
CAITTTGIHEQYF
>TRBJ2-7|NA|TRBV21-1|NA
TGTGCCAGCAGCGCCTTACCGGGACTAGCGGGAGGCTTCTACGAGCAGTACTTC
CASSALPGLAGGFYEQYF